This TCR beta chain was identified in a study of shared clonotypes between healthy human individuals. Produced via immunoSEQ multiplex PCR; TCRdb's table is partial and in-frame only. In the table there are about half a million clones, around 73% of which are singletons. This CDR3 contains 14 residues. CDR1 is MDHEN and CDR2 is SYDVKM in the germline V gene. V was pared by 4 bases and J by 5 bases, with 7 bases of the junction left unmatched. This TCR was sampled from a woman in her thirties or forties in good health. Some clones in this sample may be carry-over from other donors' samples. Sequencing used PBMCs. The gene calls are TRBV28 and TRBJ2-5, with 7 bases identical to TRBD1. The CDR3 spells CASSSADRKETQYF. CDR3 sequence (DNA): TGTGCCAGCAGTTCTGCGGACAGGAAGGAGACCCAGTACTTC. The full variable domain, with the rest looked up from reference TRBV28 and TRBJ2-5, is DVKVTQSSRYLVKRTGEKVFLECVQDMDHENMFWYRQDPGLGLRLIYFSYDVKMKEKGDIPEGYSVSREKKERFSLILESASTNQTSMYLCASSSADRKETQYFGPGTRLLVL.